This T cell receptor (beta chain) derives from a study of blood T cell repertoires in COVID-19. Study-wide context: Whether acute or convalescent, the COVID-19 samples came from the United States, Italy and Spain. From T cells, B-cell-depleted T cells, or PBMCs came the material, which was cDNA or gDNA.

This CDR3 region has 15 residues. Germline CDR1 SGDLS, CDR2 YYNGEE. The ends lost 5 bases at V and 3 bases at J; junction bases unmatched: 8. Per the original data handling: Nucleated cell counts were estimated from reference gene primer amplification. Libraries were prepared by immunoSEQ multiplex PCR; TCRdb keeps only in-frame clonotypes and omits some of them. V, J and clone size are those of that table, while D and trimming were read from the DNA. The repertoire holds about 60,000 clones, with approximately 90% as singletons. This chain uses TRBV9 with TRBJ2-3; TRBD2 matches at 8 bases. Specimen: peripheral blood. This receptor was identified in a human donor with active COVID-19. The donor label of this sample is uncertain. The CDR3, as DNA: TGTGCCAGCAGTCCGGCGGGACTAGAAACAGATACGCAGTATTTT. Translating it yields CASSPAGLETDTQYF.